This T cell receptor beta chain was sequenced for a study of tumor-infiltrating lymphocytes in primary liver carcinoma. Study observations and caveats: Because of bulk unsorted sampling, CD4+ and CD8+ repertoires were not subjected to comparison.

The investigators made TCR beta cDNA from approximately 0.5 ug total RNA, using a constant-region primer. Employing slightly modified ARM-PCR, three nested multiplex PCR rounds were run, and these gave rise to the TCR beta libraries. Each of the first two PCR rounds ran nine to ten cycles with TRBV1-TRBV30 forward and C-beta reverse primers. TCRdb itself ran the multiplex PCR reads through MiXCR, one entry per CDR3 protein. This table has approximately 330,000 distinct CDR3 sequences, about two thirds appearing once. The study extracted blood RNA from unsorted whole blood and also extracted germline DNA. Germline lookup yields CDR1 MNHEY and CDR2 SVGAGI. This CDR3 comprises 11 residues. Regarding this clonotype: What it binds is unknown. An end of the junction differs from the germline gene, which may be a read error.

This sequence joins TRBV6-5 and TRBJ2-7, with D unresolved. The TCR originated in a man aged 35 to 55 with primary liver carcinoma and hepatitis B virus infection. The sequenced sample was peripheral blood. The CDR3 region is CTSSQNYGQYF. The CDR3 nucleotides read TGTACCAGCAGTCAGAACTACGGGCAGTACTTC.